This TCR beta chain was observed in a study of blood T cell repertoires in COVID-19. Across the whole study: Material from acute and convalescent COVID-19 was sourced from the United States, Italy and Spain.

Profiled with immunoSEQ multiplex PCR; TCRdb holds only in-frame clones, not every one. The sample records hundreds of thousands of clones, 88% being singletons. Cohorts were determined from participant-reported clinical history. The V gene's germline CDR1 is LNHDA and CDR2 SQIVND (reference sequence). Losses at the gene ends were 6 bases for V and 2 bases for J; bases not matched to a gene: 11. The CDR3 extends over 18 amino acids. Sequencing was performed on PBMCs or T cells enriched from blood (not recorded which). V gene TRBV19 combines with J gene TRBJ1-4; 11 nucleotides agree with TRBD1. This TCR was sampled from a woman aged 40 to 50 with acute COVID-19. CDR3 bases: TGTGCCAGTAGCTCGGACAGGGGGCAGTTCGGGACTAATGAAAAACTGTTTTTT. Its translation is CASSSDRGQFGTNEKLFF. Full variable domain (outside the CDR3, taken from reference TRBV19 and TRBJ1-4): DGGITQSPKYLFRKEGQNVTLSCEQNLNHDAMYWYRQDPGQGLRLIYYSQIVNDFQKGDIAEGYSVSREKKESFPLTVTSAQKNPTAFYLCASSSDRGQFGTNEKLFFGSGTQLSVL.